This T cell receptor (beta chain) was captured in a study of technical replicates of blood from a handful of donors. Trimming cost V 5 bases and J 1 base, with 14 bases left between them. The CDR3 consists of 15 residues. The germline CDR1 and CDR2 sequences are SEHNR and FQNEAQ (reference sequence). Here immunoSEQ multiplex PCR was the method, and the copy in TCRdb shows in-frame clones only, minus some. The sample yields under 85,000 clones, approximately 96% seen once. Sequences were obtained from T cells isolated from PBMCs. The rearrangement joins TRBV7-9 to TRBJ2-5, with D possibly matching TRBD1 (7 bases). The sequence derives from a human donor in good health. The CDR3 spells CASSDQGGSQETQYF. In DNA form, the CDR3 reads TGTGCCAGCAGCGATCAGGGGGGTAGCCAAGAGACCCAGTACTTC.